One sample yielded the 2 T cell receptor beta chains listed below, sequenced in a study of cytomegalovirus exposure and HLA in healthy donors. The PCR made use of 60 Vbeta and 13 Jbeta primers. Clones were sequenced by immunoSEQ multiplex PCR, and TCRdb holds only the in-frame ones, with some missing. Of approximately 130,000 clones in the sample, roughly 84% were seen once. Material for sequencing was PBMCs. All receptors derive from a girl aged 2 to 9 in good health and CMV-seronegative.

The chain couples TRBV19 to TRBJ2-7, with D possibly matching TRBD2 (5 bases). The CDR3 runs to 14 residues. In germline, CDR1 is LNHDA, CDR2 SQIVND (reference sequence). V was clipped by 4 bases and J by 2 bases, with 12 bases between them. The CDR3: CASSKLLGPYEQYF. In DNA form, the CDR3 reads TGTGCCAGTAGTAAATTACTAGGCCCCTACGAGCAGTACTTC.

This clone has more than one count but fewer than ten. V is TRBV4-1 and J is TRBJ1-1; TRBD1 aligns across 7 bases. Germline V gives CDR1 MGHRA, CDR2 YSYEKL. Unmatched junction bases numbered 4, after V lost 1 base and J lost 5 bases. CDR3 length: 14 amino acids. CDR3 residues: CASSQVVRGTEAFF. As DNA, the CDR3 is TGCGCCAGCAGCCAAGTGGTCAGGGGGACTGAAGCTTTCTTT.